This T cell receptor (beta chain) was sequenced during a study of OX40 agonist ivuxolimab in advanced cancers. General notes on the study: Ivuxolimab was an agonistic, fully human IgG2 monoclonal antibody directed against OX40 (CD134), a costimulatory receptor. Prior anti-PD-1, anti-PD-L1 or anti-CTLA-4 therapy was permitted, and about two fifths of dose-escalation patients had received checkpoint inhibitors. The monotherapy dose-escalation portion (N of about 50 patients) of the phase I ivuxolimab trial is reported in the paper. The dose-escalation cohort was over 70% male with a mean age of about 60 years, ranging from about 20 to 85. Partial responses were achieved by three dose-escalation patients, of whom one had hepatocellular carcinoma and two had cutaneous melanoma. The point of sequencing TCRbeta in the periphery was to test whether ivuxolimab changed TCR sequence diversity and drove clonal T-cell expansion. Intravenous ivuxolimab was administered to patients every 2 weeks at six dose levels: 0.01, 0.1, 0.3, 1.5, 3 and 10 mg/kg. Among the roughly 52 dose-escalation patients, some 20 had hepatocellular carcinoma, about 15 melanoma, 9 renal cell carcinoma and 9 head and neck cancer. What the study reported, not specific to this receptor: Low levels of normalized T-cell clonal expansion were also seen in some patients who did not respond. At doses of 0.1 to 3.0 mg/kg, clonal expansion of both CD4+ and CD8+ T cells in blood was seen between baseline and week 6. After ivuxolimab, CD8+ T cells had more expanded clones than CD4+ T cells on average. Partial responders in the 0.1-3.0 mg/kg groups had among the lowest normalized peripheral clonal expansion, especially among CD8+ T cells. The antigen specificity of the peripheral T cells that underwent clonal expansion was not determined.

With regard to this clone: What antigen it recognizes has not been identified. No quality values exist for individual bases; no much larger clone is one base distant.

Genomic DNA was extracted from sorted cells for sequencing of the TCRbeta CDR3 region. TCRbeta CDR3 regions were sequenced using the immunoSEQ Assay. Not all clones reach the TCRdb copy of this immuneACCESS table, which keeps in-frame sequences only. Checked studies attribute under half of the gap to unresolved V genes and leave the rest unexplained. The sample table records around 64,000 clones; around 87% of these occur just once. The top ten constitute around 0.4% of the sample. V sheds 2 bases and J sheds 3 bases, leaving 9 bases between their ends. The CDR3 runs 14 residues from the cysteine to the phenylalanine. Only the CDR3 part of the read is kept: 42 bases, read in frame from the first base. CDR1 and CDR2, looked up from the germline V gene, are SGHRS and YFSETQ. The trial excluded patients who had a history of autoimmune disease or were on systemic immunosuppression. Peripheral blood for TCR sequencing was collected from all dose cohorts at baseline, on cycle 4 day 1, and on cycle 7 day 1. Samples came from an open-label, multicenter, first-in-human phase I dose-escalation trial of ivuxolimab. Adults with locally advanced or metastatic melanoma, renal cell, hepatocellular, or head and neck squamous cell carcinoma were enrolled in the trial. CD4+ and CD8+ T cells were sorted separately from peripheral blood before TCR sequencing.

Rearrangement joined TRBV5-1 to TRBJ1-5; matching of 6 bases hints at TRBD1 as the D gene. The sequence was collected from an adult with an advanced solid tumor such as melanoma, head and neck, liver or kidney cancer. This material consisted of CD4+ or CD8+ T cells sorted from blood, taken in a trial of the OX40 agonist ivuxolimab. The nucleotide sequence is given as TGCGCCAGCAGCTTAGAGGGGGACAATCAGCCCCAGCATTTT. Its protein is CASSLEGDNQPQHF. The variable domain in full, with residues beyond the CDR3 obtained from the reference TRBV5-1 and TRBJ1-5 genes, is KAGVTQTPRYLIKTRGQQVTLSCSPISGHRSVSWYQQTPGQGLQFLFEYFSETQRNKGNFPGRFSGRQFSNSRSEMNVSTLELGDSALYLCASSLEGDNQPQHFGDGTRLSIL.